This T cell receptor beta chain is drawn from a study of T cells in Graves' hyperthyroidism and ophthalmopathy. The CDR3 regions of TCR beta were amplified from RNA transcripts. A first-round RT-PCR of the TCR CDR3 used the HTBI primer set. From the multiplex PCR reads, TCRdb called clonotypes with MiXCR, one entry per CDR3 protein. Among some 380,000 distinct CDR3 sequences listed, roughly 13% were seen once. V was clipped by 6 bases and J by 6 bases, with 17 bases between them. This CDR3 comprises 14 residues. Germline V gene lookup returns CDR1 DFQATT and CDR2 SNEGSKA (reference sequence). This sequence originates from a man aged 25 to 45 with Graves' hyperthyroidism that later progressed to Graves' ophthalmopathy. The sample consisted of blood. The V and J genes are TRBV20-1 and TRBJ2-2; perhaps TRBD1 as D (6 bases). CDR3 sequence: CSARSGVGAGELFF. The CDR3 nucleotides are TGCAGTGCGCGGTCAGGGGTAGGGGCCGGGGAGCTGTTTTTT.